These T cell receptor beta chains were read from a single sample in a study of identical twins. TCRdb re-derived calls from the 5' RACE reads in MiXCR, one entry per CDR3 protein. This sample has approximately 700,000 distinct CDR3 sequences, with over 15% found just once. This same sample was also part of a study on T cells expressing NK-cell markers.

The specimen was PBMCs. The receptors were gathered from a woman between 18 and 29 years old in good health. CDR3s include the opening cysteine and the closing phenylalanine or tryptophan. D genes are given only for firm matches. Only some rows state a clone size, as once, few, many or a class for expanded clones.

d_gene,v_gene,j_gene,abundance,CDR3nt,CDR3aa
TRBD2,TRBV29-1,TRBJ2-1,NA,TGCAGCGTGCTGACTAGCGCCAATGAGCAGTTCTTC,CSVLTSANEQFF
NA,TRBV12-3/TRBV12-4,TRBJ1-2,NA,TGTGCCATGAGCCGCGGGCTGGCCTATGGCTACACCTTC,CAMSRGLAYGYTF
NA,TRBV7-9,TRBJ1-2,NA,TGTGCCAGCAGCCAGACCCCATATTATGGCTACACCTTC,CASSQTPYYGYTF
NA,TRBV30,TRBJ2-5,NA,TGTGCCTGGTGTACGAATTTAGACAGGCACCAAGAGACCCAGTACTTC,CAWCTNLDRHQETQYF
TRBD1,TRBV5-6,TRBJ2-2,once,TGTGCCAGCAGGCGGGGACAGGGCGGCACCGGGGAGCTGTTTTTT,CASRRGQGGTGELFF
NA,TRBV29-1,TRBJ2-1,many,TGCAGCGTTGTGGCGGGAATAAATGAGCAGTTCTTC,CSVVAGINEQFF
NA,TRBV11-2,TRBJ1-3,few,TGTGCCAGCAGCTTAGATCCGTCTGGAAACACCATATATTTT,CASSLDPSGNTIYF
TRBD1,TRBV10-3,TRBJ2-3,NA,TGTGCCATCACTTCTGGACAGGGGGCAGATACGCAGTATTTT,CAITSGQGADTQYF
NA,TRBV29-1,TRBJ1-2,NA,TGCAGCGTTGCAGGTCGTTCGACAGACTATGGCTACACCTTC,CSVAGRSTDYGYTF
TRBD1,TRBV20-1,TRBJ1-1,NA,TGCAGTGCTAGACCTAGAACAGGGGGTTACACTGAAGCTTTCTTT,CSARPRTGGYTEAFF
TRBD2,TRBV6-1,TRBJ2-1,many,TGTGCCTCCCGCATTAAAATAGCGGGAGAGTACAATGAGCAGTTCTTC,CASRIKIAGEYNEQFF
TRBD1,TRBV6-2/TRBV6-3,TRBJ2-1,NA,TGTGCCAGCAGCAACAGGGGAAGAGGTGATGAGCAGTTCTTC,CASSNRGRGDEQFF
NA,TRBV18,TRBJ2-3,NA,TGTGCCAGCTCACTTCTGATCCAAGATACGCAGTATTTT,CASSLLIQDTQYF
NA,TRBV7-2,TRBJ2-3,NA,TGTGCCAGCAGCCCGGTGGCCTGGGGGCCCACAGATACGCAGTATTTT,CASSPVAWGPTDTQYF
NA,TRBV11-2,TRBJ2-7,NA,TGTGCCAGCAGTCCCGAGAGGGGCTCCTACGAGCAGTACTTC,CASSPERGSYEQYF
NA,TRBV20-1,TRBJ2-5,NA,TGCAGTGCTAGGTCGGGGGCAGAGACCCAGTACTTC,CSARSGAETQYF
NA,TRBV2,TRBJ2-1,NA,TGTGCCAATCGAGGGTTTGGAGGCTACAATGAGCAGTTCTTC,CANRGFGGYNEQFF
NA,TRBV12-5,TRBJ2-7,few,TGTGCTAGTGGTTTGTCGGTCGGACAGATTTACGAGCAGTACTTC,CASGLSVGQIYEQYF
TRBD1,TRBV5-6,TRBJ2-6,NA,TGTGCCAGCAGCTTGACCGCCCAGGGGGCTGGGGCCAACGTCCTGACTTTC,CASSLTAQGAGANVLTF
NA,TRBV10-3,TRBJ1-1,NA,TGTGCCATCAGGCAGTGGGGGAACACTGAAGCTTTCTTT,CAIRQWGNTEAFF
NA,TRBV10-3,TRBJ2-1,NA,TGTGCCACCGAGACACGCTACAATGAGCAGTTCTTC,CATETRYNEQFF
NA,TRBV7-9,TRBJ2-7,few,TGTGCCAGCAGCTCTACCCCCGGGACCGGGAACCCTTACGAGCAGTACTTC,CASSSTPGTGNPYEQYF
TRBD2,TRBV5-6,TRBJ2-1,few,TGTGCCAGCAGCTTTTGGCTAGCGGGGGTCAATGAGCAGTTCTTC,CASSFWLAGVNEQFF
NA,TRBV25-1,TRBJ1-6,few,TGTGCCAGCGCCCGGGGGGCGGATTCACCCCTCCACTTT,CASARGADSPLHF
TRBD2,TRBV29-1,TRBJ2-1,few,TGCAGCGTTTACGCTAGCGGCGCCTACAATGAGCAGTTCTTC,CSVYASGAYNEQFF
TRBD2,TRBV9,TRBJ2-3,NA,TGTGCCAGCGGGTCTAGCGGGGGAAGCGGAGATACGCAGTATTTC,CASGSSGGSGDTQYF
TRBD2,TRBV20-1,TRBJ2-3,NA,TGCAGTGCCAAGCGGGGGGGAGATACGCAGTATTTT,CSAKRGGDTQYF
NA,TRBV6-5,TRBJ1-5,NA,TGTGCCAGCAGTTACTCCCAGGGGCTCGGTCAGCCCCAGCATTTT,CASSYSQGLGQPQHF
NA,TRBV18,TRBJ2-3,NA,TGTGCCAGCTCACCACCTCCGGGACACTTCACGACAGATACGCAGTATTTT,CASSPPPGHFTTDTQYF
NA,TRBV5-1,TRBJ2-3,few,TGCGCCAGCAGCTTAATTACAGAAGGCACAGATACGCAGTATTTT,CASSLITEGTDTQYF
NA,TRBV15,TRBJ1-1,NA,TGTGCCACCAGCAGAGATCCCGGGCAGGGGATGGCTTTCTTT,CATSRDPGQGMAFF
NA,TRBV7-2,TRBJ2-1,few,TGTGCCAGCAGCTTAATTCCTCGAGCGGGTGGACTCAATGAGCAGTTCTTC,CASSLIPRAGGLNEQFF
NA,TRBV12-3/TRBV12-4,TRBJ2-5,few,TGTGCCAGCAGTTTGGAGGCCGGGACCCAGTACTTC,CASSLEAGTQYF
NA,TRBV7-6,TRBJ2-1,NA,TGTGCCAGCAGCTTAGCTGGGTCGCCCAACAATGAGCAGTTCTTC,CASSLAGSPNNEQFF
NA,TRBV12-3/TRBV12-4,TRBJ1-1,many,TGTGCCAGCAGTTTAGAGGTACTGAACACTGAAGCTTTCTTT,CASSLEVLNTEAFF
TRBD2,TRBV20-1,TRBJ2-1,NA,TGCAGTGCAAGACTAGCGGGGGTAGTTGAGCAGTTCTTC,CSARLAGVVEQFF
NA,TRBV27,TRBJ2-1,once,TGTGCCAGCAGCGGAAGACAGGCAATCTCCTACAATGAGCAGTTCTTC,CASSGRQAISYNEQFF
NA,TRBV18,TRBJ1-5,few,TGTGCCAGCTCACCCCCCGGCGGAGGTCAGCCCCAGCATTTT,CASSPPGGGQPQHF
NA,TRBV10-2,TRBJ2-5,many,TGCGCCAGCAGTGAAATGATTGAAGAGACCCAGTACTTC,CASSEMIEETQYF
TRBD1,TRBV6-5,TRBJ2-3,NA,TGTGCCAGCAGTTCAGACAGGGCCCGCGCAGGGGATACGCAGTATTTT,CASSSDRARAGDTQYF
NA,TRBV3-1,TRBJ2-5,NA,TGTGCCAGCAGCCGGAGGCTCGAGGAGACCCAGTACTTC,CASSRRLEETQYF
TRBD1,TRBV12-3/TRBV12-4,TRBJ2-7,few,TGTGCCAGCAGTTTCGATGACAGGGATCGGTACGAGCAGTACTTC,CASSFDDRDRYEQYF
TRBD1,TRBV7-9,TRBJ2-7,NA,TGTGCCAGCAGCTGGGGACAGTTATACTACGAGCAGTACTTC,CASSWGQLYYEQYF